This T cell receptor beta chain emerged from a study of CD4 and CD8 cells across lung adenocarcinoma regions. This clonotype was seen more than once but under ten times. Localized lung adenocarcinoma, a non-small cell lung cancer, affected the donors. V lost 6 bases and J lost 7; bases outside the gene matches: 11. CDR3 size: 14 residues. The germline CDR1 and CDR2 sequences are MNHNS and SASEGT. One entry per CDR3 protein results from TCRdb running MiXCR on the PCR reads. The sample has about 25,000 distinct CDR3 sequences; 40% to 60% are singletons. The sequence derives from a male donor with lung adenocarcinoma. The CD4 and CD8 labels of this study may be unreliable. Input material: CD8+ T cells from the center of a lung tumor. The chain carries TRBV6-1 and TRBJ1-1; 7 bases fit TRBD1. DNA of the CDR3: TGTGCCAGCAGCAAGACAGGGAAAGTGGTTGAAGCTTTCTTT. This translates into CASSKTGKVVEAFF.